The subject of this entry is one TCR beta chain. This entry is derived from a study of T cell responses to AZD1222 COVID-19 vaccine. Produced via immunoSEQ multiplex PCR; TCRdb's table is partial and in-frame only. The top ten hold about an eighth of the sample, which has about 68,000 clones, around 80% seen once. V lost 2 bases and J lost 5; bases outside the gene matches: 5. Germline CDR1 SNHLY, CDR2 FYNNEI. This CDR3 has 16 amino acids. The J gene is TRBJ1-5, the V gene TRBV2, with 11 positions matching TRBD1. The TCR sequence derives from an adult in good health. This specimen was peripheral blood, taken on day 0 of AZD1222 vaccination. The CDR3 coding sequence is TGTGCCAGCAGTGAATTCGGGACAGGGGGGGATCAGCCCCAGCATTTT. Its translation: CASSEFGTGGDQPQHF.